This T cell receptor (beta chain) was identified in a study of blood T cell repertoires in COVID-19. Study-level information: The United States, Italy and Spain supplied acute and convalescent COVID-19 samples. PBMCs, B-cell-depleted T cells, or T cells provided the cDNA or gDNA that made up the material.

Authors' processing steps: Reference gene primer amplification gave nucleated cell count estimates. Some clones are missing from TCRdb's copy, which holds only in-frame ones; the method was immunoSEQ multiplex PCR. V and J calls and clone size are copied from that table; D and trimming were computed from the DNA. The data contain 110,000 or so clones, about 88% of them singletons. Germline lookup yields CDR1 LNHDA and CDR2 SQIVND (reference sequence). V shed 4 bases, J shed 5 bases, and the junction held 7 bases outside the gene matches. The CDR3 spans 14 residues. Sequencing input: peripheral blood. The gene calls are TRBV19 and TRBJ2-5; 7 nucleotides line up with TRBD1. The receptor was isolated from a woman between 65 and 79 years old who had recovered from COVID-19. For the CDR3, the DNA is TGTGCCAGTAGTACATGGACAGGACGGGAGACCCAGTACTTC. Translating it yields CASSTWTGRETQYF.